The rows below give T cell receptor beta chains drawn from one sample of a study of T-cell reconstitution after alpha-beta-depleted transplantation in children. TCRdb redid the calling of the PCR reads with MiXCR, one entry per CDR3 protein. Of fewer than 750,000 distinct CDR3 sequences listed, 20% to 30% are singletons. Sample: PBMCs, taken before TCRalphabeta/CD19-depleted stem cell transplant. These receptors came from a boy less than two years old with Wiskott-Aldrich syndrome, due to receive a stem cell transplant. Both conserved end residues are part of each CDR3. Fields, in order: clone size, J gene, V gene, D gene, CDR3 protein, CDR3 DNA. The D gene is left open where the match is weak. Expanded clones are given a class, and other clones once, few, many or no size at all.

. TRBJ2-3 TRBV12-3/TRBV12-4 TRBD2 CASSFASGGTDTQYF TGTGCCAGCAGTTTCGCTAGCGGGGGAACAGATACGCAGTATTTT
few TRBJ1-5 TRBV15 TRBD1 CATSRERTGKRQPQHF TGTGCCACCAGCAGAGAGCGGACAGGGAAGAGACAGCCCCAGCATTTT
. TRBJ2-7 TRBV4-2 . CASSQGFHSTYSYEQYF TGTGCCAGCAGCCAAGGATTCCACAGCACTTACTCCTACGAGCAGTACTTC
. TRBJ2-3 TRBV4-2 . CASSPLIGSGYADTQYF TGTGCCAGCAGCCCCTTAATTGGGAGCGGGTACGCAGATACGCAGTATTTT
. TRBJ1-2 TRBV5-1 . CASSLETGGGYTF TGCGCCAGCAGCTTGGAGACAGGCGGAGGCTACACCTTC
few TRBJ2-1 TRBV10-3 . CAISFRDQGSYNEQFF TGTGCCATCAGCTTCCGGGACCAGGGTTCCTACAATGAGCAGTTCTTC
. TRBJ2-3 TRBV5-1 . CASSLQGTSTDTQYF TGCGCCAGCAGCTTACAGGGGACTAGCACAGATACGCAGTATTTT
few TRBJ2-2 TRBV6-5 . CASSYLGGELFF TGTGCCAGCAGTTACCTGGGCGGGGAGCTGTTTTTT
few TRBJ2-2 TRBV7-2 . CASSSLVSVGGTGELFF TGTGCCAGCAGCAGCTTAGTATCTGTCGGGGGCACCGGGGAGCTGTTTTTT
few TRBJ2-2 TRBV19 . CASSKRQNTGELFF TGTGCCAGTAGTAAGCGGCAGAACACCGGGGAGCTGTTTTTT
few TRBJ2-5 TRBV6-1 . CASSEATGTQETQYF TGTGCCAGCAGTGAAGCCACGGGTACCCAAGAGACCCAGTACTTC
. TRBJ2-2 TRBV12-3/TRBV12-4 TRBD2 CASSSVLSGRAGGELFF TGTGCCAGCAGCTCCGTTTTAAGCGGGAGGGCCGGCGGGGAGCTGTTTTTT
. TRBJ2-3 TRBV6-2/TRBV6-3 . CASSYSGDGLPDTQYF TGTGCCAGCAGTTACTCAGGGGACGGGCTTCCAGATACGCAGTATTTT
. TRBJ2-1 TRBV2 . CAAGTALNEQFF TGTGCCGCCGGGACCGCCCTCAATGAGCAGTTCTTC
. TRBJ2-1 TRBV18 TRBD2 CASSPVAGAAGNEQFF TGTGCCAGCTCACCCGTTGCGGGAGCAGCGGGGAATGAGCAGTTCTTC
. TRBJ2-1 TRBV9 . CASSVVGGAQFF TGTGCCAGCAGCGTAGTCGGGGGAGCGCAGTTCTTC
few TRBJ1-2 TRBV20-1 . CSARRGTGSYGYTF TGCAGTGCTAGACGCGGCACAGGTTCCTATGGCTACACCTTC
few TRBJ2-1 TRBV11-3 TRBD2 CASSLERERDNEQFF TGTGCCAGCAGCTTGGAGCGGGAGAGGGACAATGAGCAGTTCTTC
. TRBJ2-7 TRBV12-3/TRBV12-4 . CASTLGRAGYEQYF TGTGCCAGCACCTTAGGGCGAGCCGGATACGAGCAGTACTTC
. TRBJ2-7 TRBV10-3 TRBD1 CAISERAITGEGYEQYF TGTGCCATCAGTGAGCGCGCCATTACAGGGGAAGGGTACGAGCAGTACTTC
. TRBJ1-2 TRBV4-1 . CASSPQGRQPFPYGYTF TGCGCCAGCAGCCCCCAAGGGAGGCAGCCATTTCCATATGGCTACACCTTC
few TRBJ2-1 TRBV20-1 . CSARSRSVQNEQFF TGCAGTGCTAGAAGTAGGTCGGTACAGAATGAGCAGTTCTTC
. TRBJ1-3 TRBV5-5 . CASSPQGMSGNTIYF TGTGCCAGCAGCCCCCAGGGGATGTCTGGAAACACCATATATTTT
few TRBJ2-1 TRBV6-2/TRBV6-3 TRBD2 CASSKPGLGYNEQFF TGTGCCAGCAGTAAGCCGGGACTAGGCTACAATGAGCAGTTCTTC
few TRBJ2-1 TRBV20-1 . CSARILSSYNEQFF TGCAGTGCTAGGATATTGAGCTCCTACAATGAGCAGTTCTTC
many TRBJ2-1 TRBV9 TRBD2 CASSVGTSGRYNEQFF TGTGCCAGCAGCGTGGGGACTAGCGGGAGATACAATGAGCAGTTCTTC
. TRBJ2-3 TRBV10-3 . CAISESLNQGLPGTDTQYF TGTGCCATCAGTGAGTCCTTGAATCAAGGACTTCCGGGCACAGATACGCAGTATTTT
. TRBJ2-1 TRBV3-1 TRBD1 CASSRRTGSDNEQFF TGTGCCAGCAGCCGGCGGACAGGGTCTGACAATGAGCAGTTCTTC
. TRBJ2-7 TRBV6-1 . CASSEGGSSVYEQYF TGTGCCAGCAGTGAAGGGGGGTCGTCAGTCTACGAGCAGTACTTC
. TRBJ2-1 TRBV5-1 . CASSLGQANNEQFF TGCGCCAGCAGCTTGGGACAGGCAAACAATGAGCAGTTCTTC
few TRBJ2-3 TRBV7-2 TRBD2 CASRGDYADTQYF TGTGCCAGCAGAGGGGACTACGCAGATACGCAGTATTTT
. TRBJ2-3 TRBV10-2 TRBD2 CASSVLAESDTQYF TGCGCCAGCAGTGTGCTAGCGGAGTCAGATACGCAGTATTTT
few TRBJ2-3 TRBV5-1 . CASSFFGSHTQYF TGCGCCAGCAGCTTCTTTGGGAGTCATACGCAGTATTTT
few TRBJ2-3 TRBV7-8 TRBD2 CASSLEAGRATDTQYF TGTGCCAGCAGCTTAGAAGCAGGGAGGGCCACAGATACGCAGTATTTT
once TRBJ1-5 TRBV20-1 TRBD1 CSASHSGGYQPQHF TGCAGTGCTAGTCATTCAGGGGGATATCAGCCCCAGCATTTT
. TRBJ2-1 TRBV6-1 TRBD2 CASMELAGGPYEQFF TGTGCCAGCATGGAGCTAGCGGGAGGGCCTTATGAGCAGTTCTTC
few TRBJ1-2 TRBV12-3/TRBV12-4 TRBD1 CASTQQGALYGYTF TGTGCCAGCACCCAACAGGGGGCCCTCTATGGCTACACCTTC
. TRBJ2-2 TRBV11-2 . CASSISGTPSRELFF TGTGCCAGCAGCATATCCGGGACACCGAGCCGGGAGCTGTTTTTT
. TRBJ2-5 TRBV24-1 TRBD1 CATSDPRRDRTQETQYF TGTGCCACCAGTGATCCTCGCCGGGACAGGACTCAAGAGACCCAGTACTTC
. TRBJ1-2 TRBV12-3/TRBV12-4 . CASTPGGTNYGYTF TGTGCCAGCACCCCTGGGGGCACTAACTATGGCTACACCTTC
. TRBJ2-4 TRBV12-3/TRBV12-4 . CASRSSGHIQYF TGTGCCAGCAGGTCCAGCGGGCACATTCAGTACTTC
. TRBJ2-1 TRBV13 TRBD1 CASSLGDRVPYNEQFF TGTGCCAGCAGCTTAGGAGACAGGGTACCCTACAATGAGCAGTTCTTC
. TRBJ1-1 TRBV5-1 . CASSPPGTLNTEAFF TGCGCCAGCAGCCCCCCAGGGACGTTGAACACTGAAGCTTTCTTT
few TRBJ2-3 TRBV4-2 TRBD1 CASSQTPGQAESDTQYF TGTGCCAGCAGCCAAACGCCGGGACAGGCCGAATCAGATACGCAGTATTTT
. TRBJ2-7 TRBV7-9 . CASSLMEGRFEAEQYF TGTGCCAGCAGCTTAATGGAAGGGAGATTTGAGGCCGAGCAGTACTTC
. TRBJ2-2 TRBV9 . CASSSQTVAGELFF TGTGCCAGCAGCTCCCAGACAGTAGCCGGGGAGCTGTTTTTT
few TRBJ2-4 TRBV5-1 . CASSTTSLAKNIQYF TGCGCCAGCAGCACCACTTCGCTAGCCAAAAACATTCAGTACTTC
few TRBJ1-4 TRBV5-1 . CASSFNARTTTNEKLFF TGCGCCAGCAGCTTTAATGCGAGGACTACAACTAATGAAAAACTGTTTTTT
few TRBJ1-1 TRBV12-3/TRBV12-4 . CASTPGGNTEAFF TGTGCCAGCACCCCGGGCGGTAACACTGAAGCTTTCTTT